The rows below give T cell receptor beta chains drawn from one sample of a study of blood T cell repertoires in COVID-19. Sequenced by immunoSEQ multiplex PCR; TCRdb stores in-frame clones only, minus some. The sample carries roughly 60,000 clones, around 83% recorded once. The sequenced sample consisted of peripheral blood. The receptors originated from an older woman with acute or convalescent COVID-19. Each CDR3 is given with its conserved first and last residue. A D gene is named only where the DNA matches it firmly. Size is omitted from some rows. Given values are once, few, many or a class for expanded clones.

19 TRBD1 TRBJ1-2 TRBV6-1 . CASSEPGGAGKLGLPGYTF TGTGCCAGCAGCGAACCAGGGGGCGCGGGGAAATTAGGCCTTCCGGGCTACACCTTC
14 TRBD1 TRBJ1-2 TRBV5-1 once CASSLGQGSYGYTF TGCGCCAGCAGCTTGGGACAGGGATCCTATGGCTACACCTTC
14 TRBD1 TRBJ2-5 TRBV6-5 . CASQPGGAVETQYF TGTGCCAGCCAACCAGGGGGCGCGGTTGAGACCCAGTACTTC
13 TRBD1 TRBJ2-7 TRBV2 . CASETGGNYEQYF TGTGCCAGCGAGACAGGGGGGAACTACGAGCAGTACTTC
11 . TRBJ1-1 TRBV2 once CASSETDEAFF TGTGCCAGCAGTGAAACAGACGAAGCTTTCTTT
16 TRBD1 TRBJ2-2 TRBV6-4 once CASRQTRGPNTGELFF TGTGCCAGCAGACAGACCAGGGGGCCGAACACCGGGGAGCTGTTTTTT
16 . TRBJ2-2 TRBV5-6 . CASTLGFQGNTGELFF TGTGCCAGCACCTTGGGCTTCCAGGGTAACACCGGGGAGCTGTTTTTT
13 . TRBJ1-5 TRBV7-3 . CASSLQANQPQHF TGTGCCAGCAGCTTGCAGGCGAATCAGCCCCAGCATTTT
14 TRBD1 TRBJ1-1 TRBV7-9 . CASSLGTANTEAFF TGTGCCAGCAGCTTGGGGACAGCTAACACTGAAGCTTTCTTT
14 TRBD1 TRBJ2-7 TRBV7-9 . CASSHTGQGPEQYF TGTGCCAGCAGCCACACCGGACAGGGTCCCGAGCAGTACTTC
14 . TRBJ1-2 TRBV9 . CASSVAGQSYGYTF TGTGCCAGCAGCGTAGCCGGACAGTCATATGGCTACACCTTC
13 TRBD1 TRBJ1-2 TRBV6-5 . CAGGQGAIYGYTF TGTGCCGGGGGACAGGGGGCGATCTATGGCTACACCTTC
13 . TRBJ1-5 TRBV12-3/TRBV12-4 . CASSFAGAQPQHF TGTGCCAGCAGTTTTGCAGGGGCCCAGCCCCAGCATTTT
13 TRBD2 TRBJ2-6 TRBV6-5 . CASGGAGANVLTF TGTGCCAGCGGGGGGGCTGGGGCCAACGTCCTGACTTTC
14 TRBD1 TRBJ1-2 TRBV19 few CASSLRDSEYGYTF TGTGCCAGTAGTCTCCGGGACAGTGAATATGGCTACACCTTC
14 . TRBJ2-1 TRBV9 . CASSVRGAGGEQFF TGTGCCAGCAGCGTGCGGGGGGCAGGGGGAGAGCAGTTCTTC
14 TRBD1 TRBJ1-2 TRBV6-1 . CASSEAQGVIGYTF TGTGCCAGCAGTGAAGCGCAGGGGGTGATTGGCTACACCTTC
14 . TRBJ2-1 TRBV27 . CASSLGGEYNEQFF TGTGCCAGCAGTTTGGGCGGGGAGTACAATGAGCAGTTCTTC
16 TRBD1 TRBJ1-1 TRBV5-1 . CASSRQGQGWNTEAFF TGCGCCAGCAGCCGCCAGGGACAGGGATGGAACACTGAAGCTTTCTTT
15 . TRBJ2-2 TRBV30 . CAWVPVTRNTGELFF TGTGCCTGGGTCCCCGTCACAAGGAACACCGGGGAGCTGTTTTTT
13 TRBD1 TRBJ1-2 TRBV25-1 . CASRKGQGGGYTF TGTGCCAGCAGGAAAGGACAGGGCGGTGGCTACACCTTC
15 . TRBJ1-1 TRBV5-6 . CASSLPSPMNTEAFF TGTGCCAGCAGCTTACCTAGTCCCATGAACACTGAAGCTTTCTTT
15 TRBD2 TRBJ2-1 TRBV19 . CASSIQLAGGYEQFF TGTGCCAGTAGTATACAACTAGCGGGGGGTTATGAGCAGTTCTTC
14 . TRBJ2-7 TRBV2 . CASSEWYSPYEQYF TGTGCCAGCAGCGAATGGTACAGTCCCTACGAGCAGTACTTC
13 . TRBJ1-2 TRBV2 . CASSSGMNYGYTF TGTGCCAGCAGTTCCGGGATGAACTATGGCTACACCTTC
14 . TRBJ1-4 TRBV5-4 . CASSPGSVGEKLFF TGTGCCAGCAGCCCGGGGTCCGTCGGTGAAAAACTGTTTTTT
14 TRBD1 TRBJ1-5 TRBV19 . CASSTTGGHQPQHF TGTGCCAGTAGTACCACAGGGGGGCATCAGCCCCAGCATTTT
13 . TRBJ1-1 TRBV10-3 . CAISEEENTEAFF TGTGCCATCAGTGAAGAGGAAAACACTGAAGCTTTCTTT
15 TRBD1 TRBJ1-2 TRBV4-1 . CASSQGGQETYGYTF TGCGCCAGCAGCCAAGGAGGACAGGAGACCTATGGCTACACCTTC
15 . TRBJ1-2 TRBV2 . CASSGSGFSGGGYTF TGTGCCAGCAGTGGATCGGGATTTTCAGGCGGTGGCTACACCTTC
13 TRBD1 TRBJ1-2 TRBV7-9 . CASSLTGGRGYTF TGTGCCAGCAGTCTGACAGGGGGAAGAGGCTACACCTTC
16 . TRBJ2-2 TRBV6-2/TRBV6-3 few CASSYGADETTGELFF TGTGCCAGCAGTTACGGGGCAGATGAAACCACCGGGGAGCTGTTTTTT
14 TRBD2 TRBJ2-1 TRBV3-1/TRBV3-2 . CASSQLAGDNEQFF TGTGCCAGCAGCCAGCTAGCGGGGGATAATGAGCAGTTCTTC
13 TRBD1 TRBJ1-2 TRBV6-5 . CATRQGASSGYTF TGTGCCACCCGACAGGGAGCATCGTCTGGCTACACCTTC
12 . TRBJ1-2 TRBV2 . CASSATGSGYTF TGTGCCAGCAGTGCCACCGGGTCTGGCTACACCTTC
14 TRBD1 TRBJ1-4 TRBV5-1 . CASSPGQFNEKLFF TGCGCCAGCAGCCCGGGACAGTTTAATGAAAAACTGTTTTTT
14 . TRBJ1-6 TRBV2 . CASSEQGSRSPLHF TGTGCCAGCAGTGAACAGGGGAGTAGGTCACCCCTCCACTTT
12 TRBD1 TRBJ2-7 TRBV6-5 . CASTRDRHEQYF TGTGCCAGCACCCGGGACAGGCACGAGCAGTACTTC
10 . TRBJ1-1 TRBV21-1 . CASSEANAFF TGTGCCAGCAGCGAGGCAAATGCTTTCTTT
18 TRBD2 TRBJ2-1 TRBV3-1/TRBV3-2 . CASSQYRSSGGSYNEQFF TGTGCCAGCAGCCAGTACAGAAGTAGCGGGGGGTCATACAATGAGCAGTTCTTC
16 . TRBJ2-1 TRBV4-2 . CASSQDGATRNNEQFF TGTGCCAGCAGCCAAGATGGGGCCACGAGAAACAATGAGCAGTTCTTC
13 . TRBJ1-2 TRBV19 . CATSIVGGYGYTF TGTGCCACCTCGATCGTGGGGGGCTATGGCTACACCTTC
15 TRBD1 TRBJ1-1 TRBV5-4 . CASRPTGGSRAEAFF TGTGCCAGCAGGCCCACAGGGGGTTCAAGGGCTGAAGCTTTCTTT
13 . TRBJ1-2 TRBV9 once CASSVVEIYGYTF TGTGCCAGCAGCGTCGTCGAGATCTATGGCTACACCTTC
14 . TRBJ1-1 TRBV10-1 . CASSATTTNTEAFF TGCGCCAGCAGTGCTACTACAACGAACACTGAAGCTTTCTTT
14 . TRBJ1-1 TRBV10-3 . CAISAGGRNTEAFF TGTGCCATCAGCGCAGGAGGGCGGAACACTGAAGCTTTCTTT